The sequence of this TCR beta chain was determined in a study of shared clonotypes between healthy human individuals (dated by TCRdb to about 2020). With regard to the full study: A couple of women and a few men aged 18 to 49 years were included in the cohort. Libraries were prepared and TCR repertoires were sequenced by different laboratories using diverse techniques, in order to increase sequencing depth and limit assay-specific biases. For each donor, CD4 naive and CD4 memory were each run on three plates, CD8 naive on two plates, and CD8 memory on one plate. Leukapheresis yielded between about 0.85 and 10 billion PBMCs per donor. To estimate repertoire size and how much clonotypes are shared between individuals, the study performed deep sequencing of blood TCR repertoires from roughly five healthy adults.

Healthy HIV-negative adults with no recently reported acute infections or vaccinations were included as donors. Every donor was a Caucasian adult living in Nashville, Tennessee, USA. CD4+ T cells were enriched by magnetic negative selection, after which naive cells were positively selected on CD45RA and the negative fraction was taken as the memory subset. Blood was collected by leukapheresis, and PBMCs were isolated by Ficoll-Histopaque density gradient centrifugation and then cryopreserved in liquid nitrogen vapor phase. Purity and quantity of every magnetically sorted T cell population were checked by analytical flow cytometry. From each sorted fraction, genomic DNA was isolated and quantified by UV absorbance on a Nanodrop 2000c. Using the deep immunoSEQ assay, TCR CDR3 regions were amplified from genomic DNA by multiplex PCR. Genomic DNA extracted from each cell subset was distributed evenly over all wells of several immunoSEQ 96-well plates, and each plate served as one replicate. For sorted subsets, roughly 200 ng of genomic DNA, equivalent to tens of thousands of T cell genomes, went into each replicate PCR. The purified libraries were quantified using a Qubit 3.0 fluorometer, sized with a Bioanalyzer 2100, and then quantified again using the KAPA Library Quantification kit. Each immunoSEQ 96-well plate was sequenced on its own single-read 150-cycle Illumina NextSeq 550 flow cell. From the authors' description of their analysis: Because the immunoSEQ output included only junctional sequences and no quality scores, the filtering could not be the same as the filtering used for full-length reads. Sequences were annotated with PyIR, a Python wrapper for IgBLAST v1.9, using IMGT germline references to assign V/J genes and CDR3. Reads were removed for weak V/J assignments (E-value above 1e-6), missing CDR3, stop codons, out-of-frame junctions, or ambiguous translated residues. V3J clonotypes were defined by identical inferred V gene, J gene, and CDR3 amino acid sequence. Percentage overlap between repertoires was computed as shared unique clonotypes divided by the size of the smaller repertoire. Richness of each repertoire was evaluated using RTK rarefaction, the Chao1 estimator, and Recon v2.1 estimates of unobserved clonotypes. Generation probabilities were computed with OLGA for all TCRbeta clonotypes obtained by the gDNA method from a handful of donors. TCRdb took this table from immuneACCESS and kept in-frame rearrangements with V and J called. Such tables lack part of the clones; where checked against another copy, unresolved V genes explain under half of the gap, and the rest is unexplained. V, J and clone size are taken as reported in that table, and D and trimming were inferred from the DNA itself. This sample gives about 2.4 million clones in total; around 94% of them show up just once. About 0.13% of the sample belongs to the ten largest clones.

The CDR3 runs 12 residues from the cysteine to the phenylalanine. CDR3 DNA only is kept here, 36 bases in frame from base 1. CDR1 and CDR2 are drawn from the germline V gene: MDHEN, SYDVKM. V gives up 8 bases and J gives up 9 bases, and the segment between their germline ends measures 11 bases. Note on this clone: It lacks a known antigen. No per-base quality is available; no much larger clone lies one base away.

On the study overall, not on this receptor specifically: Estimated clonotype richness was generally larger for naive than for memory subsets. Compared with non-shared clonotypes, the clonotypes found in all four sorted-subset donors had higher generation probabilities. Sampling was restricted to blood, and TCR repertoires in tissue are likely to differ from TCR repertoires in blood. When several donors were compared, the shared fraction of clonotypes was 5% to 6.5% for naive CD4, 3% to 4% for naive CD8, 2.3% for memory CD4, and roughly 0.4% for memory CD8. Incomplete sequencing was indicated by rarefaction of sorted-subset datasets, despite the large sequencing depth. The small number of donors limited the genetic and exposure-history diversity represented. Based on pairwise subsampling, the degree of clonotype sharing among donors was expected to be affected by sequencing depth.

This sequence uses TRBV28 and TRBJ1-6; a confident D gene designation cannot be given. The receptor was isolated from a man between 18 and 29 years old in good health. The sample comprised naive CD4+ T cells sorted from blood. Read against the paper, the sample's cell subset or site label means: CD45RA+ positively selected. DNA sequence: TGTGCCAGCGGGTCAATGAGTTCACCCCTCCACTTT. It codes for CASGSMSSPLHF.